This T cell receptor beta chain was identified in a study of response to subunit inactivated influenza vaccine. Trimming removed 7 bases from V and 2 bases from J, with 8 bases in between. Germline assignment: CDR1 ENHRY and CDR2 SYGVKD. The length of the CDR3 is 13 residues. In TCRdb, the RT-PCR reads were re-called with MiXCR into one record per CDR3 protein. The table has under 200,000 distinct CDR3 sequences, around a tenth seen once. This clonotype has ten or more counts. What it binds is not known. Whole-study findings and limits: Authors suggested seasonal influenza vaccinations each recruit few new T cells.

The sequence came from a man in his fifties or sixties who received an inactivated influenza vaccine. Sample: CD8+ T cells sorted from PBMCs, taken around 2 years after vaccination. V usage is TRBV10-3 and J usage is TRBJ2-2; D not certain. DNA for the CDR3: TGTGCCATCACAGTAACAAACACCGGGGAGCTGTTTTTT. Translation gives CAITVTNTGELFF.